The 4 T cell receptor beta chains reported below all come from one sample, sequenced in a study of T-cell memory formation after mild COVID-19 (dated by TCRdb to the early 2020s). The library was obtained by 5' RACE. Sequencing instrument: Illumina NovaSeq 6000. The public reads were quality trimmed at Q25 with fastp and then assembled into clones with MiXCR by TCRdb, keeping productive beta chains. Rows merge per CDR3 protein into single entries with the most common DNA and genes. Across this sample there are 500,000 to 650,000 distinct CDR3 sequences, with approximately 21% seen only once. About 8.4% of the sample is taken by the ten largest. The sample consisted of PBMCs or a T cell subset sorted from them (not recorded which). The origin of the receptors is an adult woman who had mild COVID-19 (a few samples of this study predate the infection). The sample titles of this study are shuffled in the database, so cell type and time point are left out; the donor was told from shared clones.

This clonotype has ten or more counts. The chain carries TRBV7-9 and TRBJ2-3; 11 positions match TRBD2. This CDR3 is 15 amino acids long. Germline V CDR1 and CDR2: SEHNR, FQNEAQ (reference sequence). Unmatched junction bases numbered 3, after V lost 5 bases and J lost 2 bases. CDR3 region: CASSLLAGVTDTQYF. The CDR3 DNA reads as TGTGCCAGCAGCCTACTAGCGGGGGTCACAGATACGCAGTATTTT. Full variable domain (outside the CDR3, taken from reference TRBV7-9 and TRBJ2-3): DTGVSQNPRHKITKRGQNVTFRCDPISEHNRLYWYRQTLGQGPEFLTYFQNEAQLEKSRLLSDRFSAERPKGSFSTLEIQRTEQGDSAMYLCASSLLAGVTDTQYFGPGTRLTVL.

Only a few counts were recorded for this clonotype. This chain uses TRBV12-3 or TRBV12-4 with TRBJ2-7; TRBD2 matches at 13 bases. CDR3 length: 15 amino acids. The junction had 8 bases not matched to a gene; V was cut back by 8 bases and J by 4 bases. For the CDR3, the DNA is TGTGCCAGCGGGCTGACTAGCGGGGGGCCATACGAGCAGTACTTC. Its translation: CASGLTSGGPYEQYF.

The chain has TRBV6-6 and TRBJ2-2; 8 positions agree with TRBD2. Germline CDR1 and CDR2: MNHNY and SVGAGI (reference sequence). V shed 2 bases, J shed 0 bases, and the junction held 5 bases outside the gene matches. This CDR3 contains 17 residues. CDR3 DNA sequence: TGTGCCAGCAGTTACAAGTCGGGAGGGACGAACACCGGGGAGCTGTTTTTT. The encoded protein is CASSYKSGGTNTGELFF.

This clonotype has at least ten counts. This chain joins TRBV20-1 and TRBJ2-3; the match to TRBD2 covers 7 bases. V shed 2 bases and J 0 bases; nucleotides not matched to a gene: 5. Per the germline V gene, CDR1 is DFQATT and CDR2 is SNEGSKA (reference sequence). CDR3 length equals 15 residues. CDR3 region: CSARSLAASTDTQYF. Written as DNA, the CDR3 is TGCAGTGCTAGATCCCTAGCGGCCAGCACAGATACGCAGTATTTT.